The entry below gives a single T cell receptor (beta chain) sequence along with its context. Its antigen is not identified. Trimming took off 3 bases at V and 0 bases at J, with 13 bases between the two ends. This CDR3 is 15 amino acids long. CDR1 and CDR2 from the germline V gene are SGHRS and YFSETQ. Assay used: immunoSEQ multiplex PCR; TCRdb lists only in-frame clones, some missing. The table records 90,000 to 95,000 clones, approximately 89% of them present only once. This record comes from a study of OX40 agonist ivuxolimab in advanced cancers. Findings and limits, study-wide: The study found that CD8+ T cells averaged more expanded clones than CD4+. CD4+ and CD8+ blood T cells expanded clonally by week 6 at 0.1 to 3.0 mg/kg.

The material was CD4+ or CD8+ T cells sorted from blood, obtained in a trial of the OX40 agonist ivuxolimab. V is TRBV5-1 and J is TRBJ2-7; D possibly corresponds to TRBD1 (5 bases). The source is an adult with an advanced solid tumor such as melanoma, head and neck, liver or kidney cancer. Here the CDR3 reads CASSSVGQTSYEQYF. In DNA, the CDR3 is TGCGCCAGCAGCTCCGTAGGACAAACCTCCTACGAGCAGTACTTC.